These 6 T cell receptor beta chains were sequenced from one sample in a study of T-cell reconstitution after alpha-beta-depleted transplantation in children. Unique molecular identifiers were used to barcode this TCRbeta library. TCRdb independently ran MiXCR on the PCR reads; one entry per CDR3 protein. The sample carries about 610,000 distinct CDR3 sequences, roughly a tenth recorded once. Here the sequenced sample was PBMCs from the stem cell graft donor, taken from the stem cell graft. The receptors come from a human donor who donated a stem cell graft to a child with acute myeloid leukemia.

The V call is TRBV4-3, the J call TRBJ2-5; 8 nucleotides match TRBD2. The CDR3 consists of 16 residues. With V trimmed by 0 bases and J by 5 bases, 8 bases remained unmatched. CDR1 and CDR2 from the germline V gene are LGHNA and YSLEER. The CDR3 DNA reads as TGCGCCAGCAGCCAAGATCTAGGAGCGGGAGTGGAGACCCAGTACTTC. Encoded protein: CASSQDLGAGVETQYF.

In its sample, this clonotype was seen a few times. This chain connects TRBV10-3 to TRBJ2-5; possible D gene TRBD1, 6 bases. V lost 6 bases, J lost 4 bases, and 15 bases lay in between. This CDR3 is built from 14 residues. Germline V lookup: CDR1 ENHRY, CDR2 SYGVKD. In nucleotides, the CDR3 is TGTGCCATCAGACTGGACAGTGCGAGAGAGACCCAGTACTTC. Its protein is CAIRLDSARETQYF.

This rearrangement joins TRBV9 to TRBJ1-1, with D hard to call. The V and J ends lost 0 bases and 2 bases respectively, with 5 bases between them. Germline CDR1 and CDR2: SGDLS and YYNGEE. The CDR3 consists of 13 residues. The CDR3 region is CASSVATNTEAFF. Here the CDR3 DNA reads TGTGCCAGCAGCGTAGCCACTAACACTGAAGCTTTCTTT.

Here the CDR3 reads CASSLWIPPNGEQYF. The CDR3 nucleotides are TGTGCCAGCAGTTTGTGGATCCCGCCTAATGGGGAGCAGTACTTC. V usage is TRBV12-3 or TRBV12-4 and J usage is TRBJ2-7; D is unresolved. The CDR3 is made up of 15 amino acids. V lost 3 bases and J 7 bases, leaving 19 bases between the germline ends.

This clonotype was observed a handful of times. This CDR3 is CASSLGPVASYNEQFF. CDR3 DNA sequence: TGCGCCAGCAGCTTGGGTCCCGTAGCCTCCTACAATGAGCAGTTCTTC. This chain links TRBV5-1 with TRBJ2-1; D uncertain. This CDR3 has 16 residues. Trimming removed 0 bases from V and 0 bases from J, with 10 bases in between. Germline loops: CDR1 SGHRS, CDR2 YFSETQ.

This clonotype was seen ten or more times. V usage is TRBV28 and J usage is TRBJ2-4; 8 bases fit TRBD1. The J segment lost 11 bases and the V segment lost 3 bases, leaving 12 bases of the junction unmatched. CDR1 is MDHEN and CDR2 is SYDVKM in the germline V gene. The CDR3 is 15 residues long. In nucleotides, the CDR3 is TGTGCCAGCAGTTTCAGGGGGCGCTTTACGGGGGTTCAGTACTTC. Its protein product is CASSFRGRFTGVQYF.